Sequencing of this T cell receptor beta chain was carried out in a study of shared clonotypes between healthy human individuals. Overall study results and limits: Non-shared clonotypes had lower generation probabilities than clonotypes shared by all four sorted-subset donors. Investigators expected sequencing depth to affect clonotype sharing among donors.

TCRdb's copy holds only in-frame clones and misses some; the assay was immunoSEQ multiplex PCR. This table holds 2.3 million or so clones, over 85% found once. Healthy HIV-negative adults with no recent acute infections or vaccinations were recruited as donors. As to this clone: Its cognate antigen is unknown.

The ends were cut back, 0 bases at V and 0 bases at J, with 9 bases in the middle. The CDR3 covers 15 residues. Germline V gives CDR1 SGHRS, CDR2 YFSETQ. The sequenced sample was naive CD4+ T cells from PBMCs. Documented subset: CD45RA+ positively selected. The receptor's source is a young man in good health. Some clones in this sample may be carry-over from other donors' samples. V gene TRBV5-1 combines with J gene TRBJ1-1; no definite D call. CDR3 protein: CASSLGVVVNTEAFF. DNA of the CDR3: TGCGCCAGCAGCTTGGGGGTTGTAGTGAACACTGAAGCTTTCTTT.